The clone carrying this TCR beta chain turned up a few times. Its cognate antigen is unknown. This could be a read error, since a much larger clone is one nucleotide away. There were no patients who had received any treatment before thyroid surgery. The data originate from a study of metastatic and nonmetastatic thyroid tumors. At the level of the study: Both malignant and benign thyroid patients supplied peripheral blood and tumor or nodule tissue samples, across which the repertoires of these patients were then compared. Overall study findings and caveats: Versus benign nodules, malignant thyroid tumors reportedly had significantly higher TCR beta diversity, in blood and tumor.

Authors' data handling: In papillary thyroid cancer, a distant-metastasis classifier was built using CDR3 differences across clinicopathological groups. TCRdb re-analyzed the PCR reads through MiXCR. The V and J calls here are based on TCRdb, not the publication. The top ten clones hold approximately 9.5% of a sample with approximately 50,000 clones, 4% of them seen once. This TCR was recovered from a female donor with papillary thyroid cancer or a benign thyroid nodule (not recorded which). Some clones in this sample may be carry-over from other donors' samples. Sequenced sample: blood.

The CDR3 here is CASSLDLETQYF. The CDR3 nucleotides read TGTGCCAGCAGCTTAGATCTCGAGACCCAGTACTTC. The chain joins TRBV11-3 to TRBJ2-5, with unresolved D. V was cut by 0 bases and J by 5 bases, with 4 bases left in between. This CDR3 comprises 12 residues. Germline CDR1 is SGHNT and CDR2 is YENEEA.